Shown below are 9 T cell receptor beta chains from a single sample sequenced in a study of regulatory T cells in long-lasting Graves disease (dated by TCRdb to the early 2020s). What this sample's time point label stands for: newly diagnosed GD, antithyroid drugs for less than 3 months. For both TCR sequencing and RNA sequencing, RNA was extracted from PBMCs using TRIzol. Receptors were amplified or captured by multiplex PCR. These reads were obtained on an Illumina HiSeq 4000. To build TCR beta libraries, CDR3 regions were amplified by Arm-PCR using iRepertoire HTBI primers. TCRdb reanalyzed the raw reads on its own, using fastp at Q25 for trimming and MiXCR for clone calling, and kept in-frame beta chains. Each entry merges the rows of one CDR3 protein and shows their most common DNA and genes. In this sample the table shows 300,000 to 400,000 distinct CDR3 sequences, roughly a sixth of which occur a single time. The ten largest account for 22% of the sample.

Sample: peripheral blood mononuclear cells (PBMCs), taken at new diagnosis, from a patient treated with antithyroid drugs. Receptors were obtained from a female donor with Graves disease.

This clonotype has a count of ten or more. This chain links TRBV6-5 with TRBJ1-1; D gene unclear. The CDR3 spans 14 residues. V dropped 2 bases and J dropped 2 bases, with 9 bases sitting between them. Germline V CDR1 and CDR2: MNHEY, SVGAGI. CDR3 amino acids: CASSYTPTNTEAFF. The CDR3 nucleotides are TGTGCCAGCAGTTACACCCCGACTAACACTGAAGCTTTCTTT.

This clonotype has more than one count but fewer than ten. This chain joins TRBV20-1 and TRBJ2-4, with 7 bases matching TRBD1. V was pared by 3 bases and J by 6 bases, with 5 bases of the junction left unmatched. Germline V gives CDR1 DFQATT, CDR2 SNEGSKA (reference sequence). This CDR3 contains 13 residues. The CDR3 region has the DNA TGCAGTGCTAGGGGGGACAGAGGAAACATTCAGTACTTC. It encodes CSARGDRGNIQYF.

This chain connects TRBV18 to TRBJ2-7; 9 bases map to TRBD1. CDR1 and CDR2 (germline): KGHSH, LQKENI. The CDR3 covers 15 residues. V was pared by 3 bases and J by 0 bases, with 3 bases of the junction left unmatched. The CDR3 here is CASSPDRGDSYEQYF. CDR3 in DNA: TGTGCCAGCTCACCTGACAGGGGGGACTCCTACGAGCAGTACTTC.

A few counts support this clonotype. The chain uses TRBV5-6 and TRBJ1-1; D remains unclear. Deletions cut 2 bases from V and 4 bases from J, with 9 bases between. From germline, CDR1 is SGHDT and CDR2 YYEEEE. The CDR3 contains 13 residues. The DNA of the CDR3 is TGTGCCAGCAGCTTCATGACATTCACTGAAGCTTTCTTT. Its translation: CASSFMTFTEAFF.

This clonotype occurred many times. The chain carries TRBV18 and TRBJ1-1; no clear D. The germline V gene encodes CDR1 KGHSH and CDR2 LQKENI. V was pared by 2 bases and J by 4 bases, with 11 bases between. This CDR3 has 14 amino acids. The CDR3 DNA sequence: TGTGCCAGCTCACCAAGGCCGGACGGCACTGAAGCTTTCTTT. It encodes CASSPRPDGTEAFF.

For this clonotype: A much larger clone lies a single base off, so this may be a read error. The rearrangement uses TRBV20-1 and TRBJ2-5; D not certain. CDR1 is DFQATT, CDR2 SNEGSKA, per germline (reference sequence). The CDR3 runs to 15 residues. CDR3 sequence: CSARDVDHFQGTQYF. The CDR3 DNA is TGCAGTGCTAGAGATGTGGACCACTTCCAAGGGACCCAGTACTTC.

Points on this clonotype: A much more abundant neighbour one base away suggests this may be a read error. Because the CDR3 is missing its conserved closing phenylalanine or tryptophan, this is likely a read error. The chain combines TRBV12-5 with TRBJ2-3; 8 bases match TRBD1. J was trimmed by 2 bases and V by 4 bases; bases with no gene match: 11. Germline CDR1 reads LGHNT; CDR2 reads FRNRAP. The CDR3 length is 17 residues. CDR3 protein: CASGSLGQGRFTDTQYS. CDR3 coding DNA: TGTGCTAGTGGTTCGCTCGGACAGGGAAGATTCACAGATACGCAGTATTCT.

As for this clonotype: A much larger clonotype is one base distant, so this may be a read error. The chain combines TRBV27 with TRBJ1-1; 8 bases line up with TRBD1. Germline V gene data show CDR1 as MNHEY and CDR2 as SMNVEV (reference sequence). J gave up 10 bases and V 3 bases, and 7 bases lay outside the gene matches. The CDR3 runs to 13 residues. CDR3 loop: CASSFYQGAAAFF. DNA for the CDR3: TGTGCCAGCAGTTTCTATCAGGGGGCGGCAGCTTTCTTT.

The CDR3 sequence is CSARDRGGSSYEQYF. The CDR3 region has the DNA TGCAGTGCTAGAGATAGAGGGGGGAGCTCCTACGAGCAGTACTTC. The genes are TRBV20-1 and TRBJ2-7; possibly TRBD1 or TRBD2 for D (6 bases each). Trimming pared 0 bases from V and 0 bases from J, leaving 12 bases between. The V gene's germline CDR1 is DFQATT and CDR2 SNEGSKA (reference sequence). This CDR3 contains 15 residues.